This section outlines one TCR beta chain sequence together with its context. This entry comes from a study of glioma-infiltrating T cells after dendritic cell vaccination. Measured with immunoSEQ multiplex PCR; TCRdb has only the in-frame clones, and not every one. The sample holds approximately 100,000 clones, about 79% seen once. This TCR was sampled from a human donor with glioblastoma. The input for sequencing was blood, taken before dendritic cell vaccination.

CDR3 DNA sequence: TGCGCCAGCAGATCAGGGTGGGACACTGAAGCTTTCTTT. Translation: CASRSGWDTEAFF. This sequence joins TRBV10-2 and TRBJ1-1; D possibly corresponds to TRBD1 (5 bases). This CDR3 is 13 amino acids long. Trimming shortened V by 6 bases and J by 3 bases, and 11 bases separated the two germline ends. In germline, CDR1 is WSHSY, CDR2 SAAADI.